This T cell receptor beta chain was documented in a study of cytomegalovirus exposure and HLA in healthy donors. Across the whole study: Earlier work reported approximately 110 million unique TCR beta sequences from about 179 million T cells. The study, taken as a whole, reports: Per a prior analysis, the majority of TCR beta V segments were productive roughly 87% or roughly 30% of the time. Association with HLA alleles at 0.05 false discovery rate was found for 16,951 TCR beta sequences in a later analysis.

The V end lost 5 bases, the J end lost 2 bases, and 7 bases lay between the germline ends. The CDR3 has 12 amino acids. CDR1 is SEHNR, CDR2 FQNEAQ, per germline (reference sequence). In this sample, this clone turned up once. Its antigen remains unidentified. PCR amplification relied on 60 Vbeta primers (plus 13 Jbeta primers). Method: immunoSEQ multiplex PCR; TCRdb's copy keeps in-frame clones and lacks some. The sample records around 120,000 clones, around three quarters being singletons. The receptor comes from a woman between 35 and 50 years old in good health and CMV-seropositive. Sequencing was done on a sample of PBMCs. This chain joins TRBV7-9 and TRBJ2-7; D call uncertain. DNA of the CDR3: TGTGCCAGCAGCCGAAGCCCCTACGAGCAGTACTTC. This encodes CASSRSPYEQYF.